This is a list of T cell receptor beta chains from one sample in a study of cytomegalovirus exposure and HLA in healthy donors. TCRdb keeps only in-frame clones here, not all; method: immunoSEQ multiplex PCR. The sample carries approximately 88,000 clones, 64% recorded once. The sample consisted of PBMCs. These receptors all come from a man in his 60s in good health and CMV-seronegative. Both conserved end residues are part of each CDR3. Fields, in order: D gene, clone size, V gene, J gene, CDR3 DNA, CDR3 protein. The D gene is left open where the match is weak. The size of a clone is reported for some rows only, either as once, few or many, or as a class for expanded clones.

d_gene: TRBD2; abundance: .; v_gene: TRBV19; j_gene: TRBJ2-7; CDR3nt: TGTGCCAGTAGTTCCCATAGTGGGACTGGGGGGACTATTAGATCCTACGAGCAGTACTTC; CDR3aa: CASSSHSGTGGTIRSYEQYF
d_gene: TRBD2; abundance: .; v_gene: TRBV6-1; j_gene: TRBJ2-2; CDR3nt: TGTGCCAGCAGTGACCTACTAGCGGGGGGGCCTATGACCGGGGAGCTGTTTTTT; CDR3aa: CASSDLLAGGPMTGELFF
d_gene: TRBD1; abundance: .; v_gene: TRBV5-6; j_gene: TRBJ1-6; CDR3nt: TGTGCCAGCAGCTTGGAGCCGGACAGGCAGTCACCCCTCCACTTT; CDR3aa: CASSLEPDRQSPLHF
d_gene: TRBD1; abundance: .; v_gene: TRBV6-1; j_gene: TRBJ1-1; CDR3nt: TGTGCCAGCAGTGTCAGTGGACAGGGGATCTTGGGTACTGAAGCTTTCTTT; CDR3aa: CASSVSGQGILGTEAFF
d_gene: TRBD2; abundance: few; v_gene: TRBV10-3; j_gene: TRBJ2-2; CDR3nt: TGTGCCATCCGACTAGCGGGAGAAAGGAGCGGGGAGCTGTTTTTT; CDR3aa: CAIRLAGERSGELFF
d_gene: .; abundance: .; v_gene: TRBV2; j_gene: TRBJ2-1; CDR3nt: TGTGCCAGCAGCCTAGACAGGTCCCCTTACAATGAGCAGTTCTTC; CDR3aa: CASSLDRSPYNEQFF
d_gene: .; abundance: .; v_gene: TRBV6-5; j_gene: TRBJ1-1; CDR3nt: TGTGCCAGCAGTTACGAGTCGAACACTGAAGCTTTCTTT; CDR3aa: CASSYESNTEAFF
d_gene: TRBD1; abundance: few; v_gene: TRBV9; j_gene: TRBJ2-7; CDR3nt: TGTGCCAGCAGCGAGGGGGCCCTCATAGGGGAGCAGTACTTC; CDR3aa: CASSEGALIGEQYF
d_gene: TRBD1; abundance: .; v_gene: TRBV5-1; j_gene: TRBJ2-2; CDR3nt: TGCGCCAGCAGCGAACCGACAGGGAGTGGCGGGGAGCTGTTTTTT; CDR3aa: CASSEPTGSGGELFF
d_gene: .; abundance: .; v_gene: TRBV19; j_gene: TRBJ2-7; CDR3nt: TGTGCCAGTAGTAGCAGAGGATTTGATGACGAGCAGTACTTC; CDR3aa: CASSSRGFDDEQYF
d_gene: TRBD2; abundance: few; v_gene: TRBV11-2; j_gene: TRBJ2-7; CDR3nt: TGTGCCAGCAGCTTAGCTAGCGGGGTGGGATCGCAGCAGTACTTC; CDR3aa: CASSLASGVGSQQYF
d_gene: .; abundance: few; v_gene: TRBV13; j_gene: TRBJ2-3; CDR3nt: TGTGCCAGCAGCCAACGCGGGGCCGGGCATTGGGTAGGGCAGTATTTT; CDR3aa: CASSQRGAGHWVGQYF
d_gene: .; abundance: once; v_gene: TRBV5-1; j_gene: TRBJ2-7; CDR3nt: TGCGCCAGCAGCCCCACCAATCTTCGATCCTACGAGCAGTACTTC; CDR3aa: CASSPTNLRSYEQYF
d_gene: .; abundance: .; v_gene: TRBV29-1; j_gene: TRBJ1-1; CDR3nt: TGCAGCGTTGAGGGAGGAGGGGACACTGAAGCTTTCTTT; CDR3aa: CSVEGGGDTEAFF
d_gene: .; abundance: few; v_gene: TRBV5-1; j_gene: TRBJ2-7; CDR3nt: TGCGCCAGCAGCCCCCAGGGGTCCTACGAGCAGTACTTC; CDR3aa: CASSPQGSYEQYF
d_gene: .; abundance: .; v_gene: TRBV6-1; j_gene: TRBJ1-5; CDR3nt: TGTGCCAGCAGTGATTCAACGGCCCCAGGGCCCCAGCATTTT; CDR3aa: CASSDSTAPGPQHF
d_gene: TRBD1; abundance: .; v_gene: TRBV2; j_gene: TRBJ1-5; CDR3nt: TGTGCCAGCAGTGTATACAGGGGGCTCGGTCAGCCCCAGCATTTT; CDR3aa: CASSVYRGLGQPQHF
d_gene: .; abundance: .; v_gene: TRBV23-1; j_gene: TRBJ2-1; CDR3nt: TGCGCCAGCAGTCCTCGGGGGAGCTCCTACAATGAGCAGTTCTTC; CDR3aa: CASSPRGSSYNEQFF
d_gene: TRBD2; abundance: .; v_gene: TRBV14; j_gene: TRBJ2-7; CDR3nt: TGTGCCAGCAACTCAGCGGGAGCCCTACGAGAGCAGTACTTC; CDR3aa: CASNSAGALREQYF
d_gene: TRBD1; abundance: .; v_gene: TRBV12-5; j_gene: TRBJ1-5; CDR3nt: TGTGCTAGTGGCCGAGGACAGGGCAATCAGCCCCAGCATTTT; CDR3aa: CASGRGQGNQPQHF
d_gene: TRBD1; abundance: .; v_gene: TRBV5-1; j_gene: TRBJ2-5; CDR3nt: TGCGCCAGCAGCCCGGGGACAGAGCAAGAGACCCAGTACTTC; CDR3aa: CASSPGTEQETQYF
d_gene: TRBD1; abundance: few; v_gene: TRBV18; j_gene: TRBJ2-6; CDR3nt: TGTGCCAGCTCACCGGACAGGGCTGGGGCCAACGTCCTGACTTTC; CDR3aa: CASSPDRAGANVLTF
d_gene: TRBD2; abundance: few; v_gene: TRBV6-5; j_gene: TRBJ2-7; CDR3nt: TGTGCCAGCATGGGACTAGCGGGGACCGCCTACGAGCAGTACTTC; CDR3aa: CASMGLAGTAYEQYF
d_gene: TRBD1; abundance: .; v_gene: TRBV19; j_gene: TRBJ1-5; CDR3nt: TGTGCCAGTAGTATCGAGACAGGGACTGATCAGCCCCAGCATTTT; CDR3aa: CASSIETGTDQPQHF
d_gene: TRBD2; abundance: .; v_gene: TRBV7-9; j_gene: TRBJ2-7; CDR3nt: TGTGCCAGCAGCCTCAGACTAGCGGGAGGCACCTACGAGCAGTACTTC; CDR3aa: CASSLRLAGGTYEQYF
d_gene: .; abundance: .; v_gene: TRBV6-5; j_gene: TRBJ2-7; CDR3nt: TGTGCCAGTAAGAGAGGACTGTACGAGCAGTACTTC; CDR3aa: CASKRGLYEQYF
d_gene: TRBD1; abundance: .; v_gene: TRBV11-3; j_gene: TRBJ2-5; CDR3nt: TGTGCCAGCAGCTTAGGCTCAGGACAGGCGGAGACCCAGTACTTC; CDR3aa: CASSLGSGQAETQYF
d_gene: TRBD1; abundance: few; v_gene: TRBV4-1; j_gene: TRBJ2-3; CDR3nt: TGCGCCAGCAGCCAAGACGAGACAGGGGGCACAGATACGCAGTATTTT; CDR3aa: CASSQDETGGTDTQYF
d_gene: .; abundance: .; v_gene: TRBV7-3; j_gene: TRBJ2-1; CDR3nt: TGTGCCAGCAGCTTGACCATGACAGGTGGTGAGCAGTTCTTC; CDR3aa: CASSLTMTGGEQFF
d_gene: TRBD1; abundance: .; v_gene: TRBV7-9; j_gene: TRBJ2-3; CDR3nt: TGTGCCAGCAGCCCTCTTCCGGGACAGGGGATGACAGATACGCAGTATTTT; CDR3aa: CASSPLPGQGMTDTQYF
d_gene: TRBD2; abundance: few; v_gene: TRBV5-1; j_gene: TRBJ2-5; CDR3nt: TGCGCCAGCAGCTTACTAGCGGGAAAAGAGACCCAGTACTTC; CDR3aa: CASSLLAGKETQYF
d_gene: TRBD1; abundance: .; v_gene: TRBV6-5; j_gene: TRBJ2-3; CDR3nt: TGTGCCAGCAGTTACGCAGGGGGCGATCCAGATACGCAGTATTTT; CDR3aa: CASSYAGGDPDTQYF
d_gene: .; abundance: .; v_gene: TRBV18; j_gene: TRBJ2-7; CDR3nt: TGTGCCAGCTCACCACCTTCACGGAGCTACGAGCAGTACTTC; CDR3aa: CASSPPSRSYEQYF
d_gene: .; abundance: .; v_gene: TRBV2; j_gene: TRBJ2-5; CDR3nt: TGTGCCAGCAGACAGGGATTCGGAGAGACCCAGTACTTC; CDR3aa: CASRQGFGETQYF
d_gene: .; abundance: few; v_gene: TRBV2; j_gene: TRBJ1-4; CDR3nt: TGTGCCAGCAGTGAAGCGCTTCGAGGTATTAATGAAAAACTGTTTTTT; CDR3aa: CASSEALRGINEKLFF
d_gene: TRBD2; abundance: .; v_gene: TRBV2; j_gene: TRBJ2-4; CDR3nt: TGTGCCAGGGGTGGAAGGGGACTATACCTTCAGTACTTC; CDR3aa: CARGGRGLYLQYF
d_gene: TRBD1; abundance: few; v_gene: TRBV11-2; j_gene: TRBJ2-5; CDR3nt: TGTGCCAGCAGCGCAGGACAGGGGCACCAAGAGACCCAGTACTTC; CDR3aa: CASSAGQGHQETQYF
d_gene: .; abundance: .; v_gene: TRBV18; j_gene: TRBJ2-1; CDR3nt: TGTGCCAGCTCACCATTAGACAAGATCTCCTACAATGAGCAGTTCTTC; CDR3aa: CASSPLDKISYNEQFF
d_gene: .; abundance: .; v_gene: TRBV7-9; j_gene: TRBJ2-1; CDR3nt: TGTGCCAGCACCTTGACTAGTATCCCTGAGCAGTTCTTC; CDR3aa: CASTLTSIPEQFF
d_gene: .; abundance: .; v_gene: TRBV15; j_gene: TRBJ2-1; CDR3nt: TGTGCCACCAGCTCCGTTATTGGCGGGGGCCGCAATGAGCAGTTCTTC; CDR3aa: CATSSVIGGGRNEQFF